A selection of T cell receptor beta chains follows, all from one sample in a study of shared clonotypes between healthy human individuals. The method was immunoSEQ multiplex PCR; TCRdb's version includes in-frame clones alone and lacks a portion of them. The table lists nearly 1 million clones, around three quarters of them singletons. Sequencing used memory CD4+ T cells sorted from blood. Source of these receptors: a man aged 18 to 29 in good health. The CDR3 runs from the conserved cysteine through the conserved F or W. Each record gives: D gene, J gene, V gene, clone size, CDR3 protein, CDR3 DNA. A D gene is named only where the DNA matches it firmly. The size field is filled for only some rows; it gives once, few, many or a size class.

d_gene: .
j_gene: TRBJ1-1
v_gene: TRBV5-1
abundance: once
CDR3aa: CASSLEEGMNTEAFF
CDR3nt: TGCGCCAGCAGCTTGGAGGAGGGGATGAACACTGAAGCTTTCTTT

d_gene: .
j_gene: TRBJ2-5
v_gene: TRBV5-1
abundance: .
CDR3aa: CASSLTLQETQYF
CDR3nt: TGCGCCAGCAGCTTGACTCTACAAGAGACCCAGTACTTC

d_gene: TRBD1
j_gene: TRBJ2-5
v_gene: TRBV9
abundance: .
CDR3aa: CASSSGQGLETQYF
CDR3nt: TGTGCCAGCAGCTCGGGACAGGGGTTGGAGACCCAGTACTTC

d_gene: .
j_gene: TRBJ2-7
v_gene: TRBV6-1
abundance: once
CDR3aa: CASEGRRGTYEQYF
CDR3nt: TGTGCCAGCGAAGGTCGCAGGGGAACCTACGAGCAGTACTTC

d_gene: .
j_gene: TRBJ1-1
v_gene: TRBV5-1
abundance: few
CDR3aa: CASRPQLQGNTEAFF
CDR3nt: TGCGCCAGCAGGCCCCAACTACAGGGAAACACTGAAGCTTTCTTT

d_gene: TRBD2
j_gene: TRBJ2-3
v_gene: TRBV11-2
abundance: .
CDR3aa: CASSLSGTSGGTDTQYF
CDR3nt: TGTGCCAGCAGCTTATCCGGGACTAGCGGGGGCACAGATACGCAGTATTTT

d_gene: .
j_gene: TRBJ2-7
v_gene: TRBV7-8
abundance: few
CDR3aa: CASSLAAGAKYEQYF
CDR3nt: TGTGCCAGCAGCTTAGCCGCCGGGGCCAAATACGAGCAGTACTTC

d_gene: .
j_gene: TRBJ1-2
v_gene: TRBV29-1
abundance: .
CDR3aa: CSVELRDVIYGYTF
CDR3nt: TGCAGCGTTGAATTACGGGATGTCATCTATGGCTACACCTTC

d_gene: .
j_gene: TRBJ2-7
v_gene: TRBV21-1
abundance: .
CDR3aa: CASSGGTADTYEQYF
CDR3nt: TGTGCCAGCAGCGGCGGGACAGCCGATACCTACGAGCAGTACTTC

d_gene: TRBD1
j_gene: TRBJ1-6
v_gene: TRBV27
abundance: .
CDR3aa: CASSLGSYRGRSYNSPLHF
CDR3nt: TGTGCCAGCAGTTTAGGGTCTTACAGGGGTCGGTCCTATAATTCACCCCTCCACTTT

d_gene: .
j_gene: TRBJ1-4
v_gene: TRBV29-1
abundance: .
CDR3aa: CSVEGPDQCRQMATNEKLFF
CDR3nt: TGCAGCGTTGAAGGCCCAGATCAATGTCGGCAGATGGCAACTAATGAAAAACTGTTTTTT

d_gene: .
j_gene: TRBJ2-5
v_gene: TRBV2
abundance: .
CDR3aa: CASSEPGRGQETQYF
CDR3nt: TGTGCCAGCAGTGAGCCCGGCCGGGGGCAAGAGACCCAGTACTTC

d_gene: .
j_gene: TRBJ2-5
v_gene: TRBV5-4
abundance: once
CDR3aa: CASSADWGGKTQYF
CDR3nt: TGTGCCAGCAGCGCGGACTGGGGCGGAAAGACCCAGTACTTC

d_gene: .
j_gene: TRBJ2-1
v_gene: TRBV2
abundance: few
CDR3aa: CASSELGMYEQFF
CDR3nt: TGTGCCAGCAGTGAACTGGGGATGTATGAGCAGTTCTTC

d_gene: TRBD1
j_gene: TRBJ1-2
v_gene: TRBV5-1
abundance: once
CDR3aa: CASSSDRGGSYTF
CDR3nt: TGCGCCAGCAGCTCGGACAGGGGCGGTAGCTACACCTTC

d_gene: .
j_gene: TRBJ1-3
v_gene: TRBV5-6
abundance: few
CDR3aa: CASSSGRLISGNTIYF
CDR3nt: TGTGCCAGCAGCTCTGGCAGATTGATCTCTGGAAACACCATATATTTT

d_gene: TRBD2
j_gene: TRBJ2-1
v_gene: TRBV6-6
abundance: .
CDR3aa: CASSTGLAGGYEQFF
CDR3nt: TGTGCCAGCAGTACCGGACTAGCGGGGGGATATGAGCAGTTCTTC

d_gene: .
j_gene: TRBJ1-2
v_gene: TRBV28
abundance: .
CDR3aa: CASSSDRLYGYTF
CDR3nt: TGTGCCAGCAGCTCAGACAGGCTCTATGGCTACACCTTC

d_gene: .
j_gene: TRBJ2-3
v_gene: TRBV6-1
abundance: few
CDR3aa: CASSEYEVGTQYF
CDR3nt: TGTGCCAGCAGTGAATATGAGGTCGGTACGCAGTATTTT

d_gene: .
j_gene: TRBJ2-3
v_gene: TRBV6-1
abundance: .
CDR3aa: CASRGSLDTDTQYF
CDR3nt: TGTGCCAGTCGGGGCTCCTTGGACACAGATACGCAGTATTTT

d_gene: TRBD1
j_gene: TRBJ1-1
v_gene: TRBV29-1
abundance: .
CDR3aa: CSVSGGSTGDTEAFF
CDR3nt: TGCAGCGTGTCAGGGGGCTCGACAGGGGACACTGAAGCTTTCTTT

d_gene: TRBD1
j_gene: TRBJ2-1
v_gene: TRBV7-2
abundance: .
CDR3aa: CASSADRGEQNEQFF
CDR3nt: TGTGCCAGCAGCGCGGACAGGGGAGAACAGAATGAGCAGTTCTTC

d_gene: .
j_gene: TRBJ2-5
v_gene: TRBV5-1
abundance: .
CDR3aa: CASSLGSGETQYF
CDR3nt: TGCGCCAGCAGTCTGGGGTCGGGAGAGACCCAGTACTTC

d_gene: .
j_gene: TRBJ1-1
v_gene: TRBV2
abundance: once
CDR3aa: CASSFSGGGTEAFF
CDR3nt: TGTGCCAGCAGTTTCTCGGGAGGGGGCACTGAAGCTTTCTTT

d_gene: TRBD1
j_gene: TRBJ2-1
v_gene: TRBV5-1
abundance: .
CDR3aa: CASSSTGQYTYNEQFF
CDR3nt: TGCGCCAGCAGTTCGACGGGACAGTATACCTACAATGAGCAGTTCTTC

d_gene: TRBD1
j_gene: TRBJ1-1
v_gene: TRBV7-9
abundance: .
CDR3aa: CASRGTGVPEAFF
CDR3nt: TGTGCCAGCAGAGGGACAGGGGTACCTGAAGCTTTCTTT

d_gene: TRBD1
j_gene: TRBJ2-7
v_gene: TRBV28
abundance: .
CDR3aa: CASSFGTVSYEQYF
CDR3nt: TGTGCCAGCAGTTTTGGGACAGTCTCCTACGAGCAGTACTTC

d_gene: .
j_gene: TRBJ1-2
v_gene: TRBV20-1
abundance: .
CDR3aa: CSDPRVYGYTF
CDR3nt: TGCAGTGACCCGAGAGTTTATGGCTACACCTTC

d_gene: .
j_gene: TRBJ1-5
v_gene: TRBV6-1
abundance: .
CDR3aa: CASLYRDGNQPQHF
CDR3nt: TGTGCCAGTCTCTACAGGGACGGCAATCAGCCCCAGCATTTT

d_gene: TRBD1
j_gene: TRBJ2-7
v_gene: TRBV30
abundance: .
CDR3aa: CAWNLGGRYEQYF
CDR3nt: TGTGCCTGGAATCTAGGGGGCCGGTACGAGCAGTACTTC

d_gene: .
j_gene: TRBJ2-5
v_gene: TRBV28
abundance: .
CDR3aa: CASSHGDIAAYAQYF
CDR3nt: TGTGCCAGCAGCCACGGGGATATAGCGGCCTACGCCCAGTACTTC

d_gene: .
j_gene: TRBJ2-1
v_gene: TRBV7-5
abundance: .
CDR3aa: CARSSLSGTSGDEQFF
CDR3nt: TGTGCCAGAAGCTCCCTGAGTGGGACTAGCGGTGATGAGCAGTTCTTC

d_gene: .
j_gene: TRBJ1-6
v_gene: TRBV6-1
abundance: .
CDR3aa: CASSVAPPGSPLHF
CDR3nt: TGTGCCAGCAGTGTTGCCCCACCGGGTTCACCCCTCCACTTT

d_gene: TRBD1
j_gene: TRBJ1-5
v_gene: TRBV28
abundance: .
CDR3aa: CASSSMGQGKSSNQPQHF
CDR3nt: TGTGCCAGCAGTTCCATGGGACAGGGGAAGAGTAGCAATCAGCCCCAGCATTTT

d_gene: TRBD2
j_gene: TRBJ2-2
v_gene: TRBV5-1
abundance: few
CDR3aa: CASSLSTSGNGELFF
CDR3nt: TGCGCCAGCAGCTTGAGTACTAGCGGGAACGGGGAGCTGTTTTTT

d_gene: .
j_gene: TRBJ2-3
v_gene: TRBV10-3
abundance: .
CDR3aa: CAITSQGTDTQYF
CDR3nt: TGTGCCATCACAAGTCAGGGTACAGATACGCAGTATTTT

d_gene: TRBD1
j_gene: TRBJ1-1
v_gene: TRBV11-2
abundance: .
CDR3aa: CASSLDGRGQLVNTEAFF
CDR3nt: TGTGCCAGCAGCTTAGATGGCAGGGGGCAATTAGTGAACACTGAAGCTTTCTTT

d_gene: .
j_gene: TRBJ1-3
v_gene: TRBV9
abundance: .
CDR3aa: CASSVAHSGRAGNTIYF
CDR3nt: TGTGCCAGCAGCGTAGCCCACTCCGGCAGGGCTGGAAACACCATATATTTT

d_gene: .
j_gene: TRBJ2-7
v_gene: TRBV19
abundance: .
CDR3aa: CASSINSLGEQYF
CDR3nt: TGTGCCAGTAGTATTAACTCCCTCGGGGAGCAGTACTTC

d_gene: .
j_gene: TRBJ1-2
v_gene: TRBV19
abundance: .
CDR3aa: CASSSRDTLKRGYTF
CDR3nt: TGTGCCAGTAGTTCCCGGGACACACTGAAGCGTGGCTACACCTTC

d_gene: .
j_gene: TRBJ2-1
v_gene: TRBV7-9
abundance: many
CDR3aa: CASIPGAWGNEQFF
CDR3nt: TGTGCCAGCATCCCGGGAGCGTGGGGGAATGAGCAGTTCTTC

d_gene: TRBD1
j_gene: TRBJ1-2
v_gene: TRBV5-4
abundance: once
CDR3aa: CASSLPGTARYGYTF
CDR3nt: TGTGCCAGCAGCTTGCCCGGGACAGCCCGGTATGGCTACACCTTC

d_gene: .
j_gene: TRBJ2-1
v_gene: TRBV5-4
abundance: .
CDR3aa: CASSPRGAISYNEQFF
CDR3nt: TGTGCCAGCAGCCCCCGGGGGGCAATTTCCTACAATGAGCAGTTCTTC

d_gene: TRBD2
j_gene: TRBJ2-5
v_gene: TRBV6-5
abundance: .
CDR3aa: CASSLAGGGETQYF
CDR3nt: TGTGCCAGCAGCCTCGCGGGGGGCGGGGAGACCCAGTACTTC

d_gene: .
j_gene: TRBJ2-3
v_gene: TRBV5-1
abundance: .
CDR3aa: CASSLGEPEGTQYF
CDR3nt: TGCGCCAGCAGCTTGGGGGAGCCCGAGGGTACGCAGTATTTT

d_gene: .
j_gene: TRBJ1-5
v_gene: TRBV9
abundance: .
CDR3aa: CASSVEGRGGQPQHF
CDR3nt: TGTGCCAGCAGCGTAGAGGGACGGGGCGGTCAGCCCCAGCATTTT

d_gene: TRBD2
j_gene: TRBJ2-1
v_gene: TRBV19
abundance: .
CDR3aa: CASSIKSGRVPGEQFF
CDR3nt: TGTGCCAGTAGTATCAAAAGCGGGAGGGTACCGGGTGAGCAGTTCTTC

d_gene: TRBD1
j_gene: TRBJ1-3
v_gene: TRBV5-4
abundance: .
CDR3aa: CASSIQGQGGNTIYF
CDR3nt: TGTGCCAGCAGCATACAGGGACAGGGGGGAAACACCATATATTTT

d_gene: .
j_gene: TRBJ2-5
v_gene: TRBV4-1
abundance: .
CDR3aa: CASSQDDRQETQYF
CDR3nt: TGCGCCAGCAGCCAAGATGACAGACAAGAGACCCAGTACTTC

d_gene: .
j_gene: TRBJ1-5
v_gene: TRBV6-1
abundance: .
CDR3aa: CASSEKGGGQPQHF
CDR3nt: TGTGCCAGCAGTGAAAAGGGGGGGGGTCAGCCCCAGCATTTT

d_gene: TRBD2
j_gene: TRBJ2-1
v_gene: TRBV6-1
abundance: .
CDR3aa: CASITRLAGGYGQFF
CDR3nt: TGTGCCAGCATAACCCGACTAGCGGGAGGTTATGGGCAGTTCTTC

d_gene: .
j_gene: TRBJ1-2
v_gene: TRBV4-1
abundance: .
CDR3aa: CASSRGRGDYGYTF
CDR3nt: TGCGCCAGCAGCCGAGGCCGAGGGGACTATGGCTACACCTTC

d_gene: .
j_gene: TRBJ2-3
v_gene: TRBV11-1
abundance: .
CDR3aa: CASRNRETVSGTDTQYF
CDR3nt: TGTGCCAGCCGAAATCGAGAGACAGTTTCTGGCACAGATACGCAGTATTTT

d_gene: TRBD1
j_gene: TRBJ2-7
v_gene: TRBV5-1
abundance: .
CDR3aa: CASSDRQGAGYEQYF
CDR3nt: TGCGCCAGCAGCGATCGACAGGGGGCCGGTTACGAGCAGTACTTC

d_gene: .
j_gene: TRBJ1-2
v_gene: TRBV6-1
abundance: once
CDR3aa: CAGLQGWGYGYTF
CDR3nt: TGTGCCGGACTACAGGGATGGGGGTATGGCTACACCTTC

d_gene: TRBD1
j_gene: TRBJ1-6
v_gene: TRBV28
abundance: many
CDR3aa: CASSPSQGASSPLHF
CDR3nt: TGTGCCAGCAGTCCATCACAGGGGGCAAGTTCACCCCTCCACTTT

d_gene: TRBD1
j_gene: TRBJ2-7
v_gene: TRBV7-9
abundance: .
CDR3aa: CASIPRGTGPLEQYF
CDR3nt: TGTGCCAGCATCCCACGAGGGACAGGGCCCCTCGAGCAGTACTTC

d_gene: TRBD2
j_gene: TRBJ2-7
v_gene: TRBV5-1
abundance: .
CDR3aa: CASSLEASGVSSYEQYF
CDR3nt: TGCGCCAGCAGCTTGGAGGCTAGCGGGGTTAGCTCCTACGAGCAGTACTTC

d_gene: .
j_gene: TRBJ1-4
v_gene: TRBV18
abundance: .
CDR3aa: CASSPQGVATNEKLFF
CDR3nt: TGTGCCAGCTCACCACAAGGAGTTGCAACTAATGAAAAACTGTTTTTT